Shown below are 8 T cell receptor beta chains from a single sample sequenced in a study of response to subunit inactivated influenza vaccine. One entry per CDR3 protein results from TCRdb running MiXCR on the RT-PCR reads. The repertoire holds 400,000 to 650,000 distinct CDR3 sequences, with approximately 7.3% as singletons. The sample in question was PBMCs from blood, obtained around 25 months after vaccination. The receptor set was obtained from a man between 50 and 75 years old who received an inactivated influenza vaccine.

The V call is TRBV4-2, the J call TRBJ2-1; D not resolved. The CDR3 extends over 13 amino acids. The germline V gene encodes CDR1 LGHNA and CDR2 YNFKEQ. V lost 0 bases and J 13 bases, leaving 13 bases between the germline ends. This CDR3 is CASSQEAGRRQFF. The CDR3 nucleotides are TGTGCCAGCAGCCAAGAGGCCGGGCGGCGTCAGTTCTTC.

This clonotype was recorded many times. The chain couples TRBV5-1 to TRBJ2-3; D is unresolved. V was pared by 2 bases and J by 5 bases, with 9 bases between. This CDR3 spans 13 amino acids. CDR1 and CDR2 from the germline V gene are SGHRS and YFSETQ. The CDR3 protein is CASSFLVGDTQYF. The CDR3 coding sequence is TGCGCCAGCAGCTTCTTAGTTGGAGATACGCAGTATTTT. Full variable domain (missing parts from reference TRBV5-1 and TRBJ2-3): KAGVTQTPRYLIKTRGQQVTLSCSPISGHRSVSWYQQTPGQGLQFLFEYFSETQRNKGNFPGRFSGRQFSNSRSEMNVSTLELGDSALYLCASSFLVGDTQYFGPGTRLTVL.

This chain connects TRBV27 to TRBJ2-7; D remains unclear. The CDR3 has 15 amino acids. Trimming took off 2 bases at V and 3 bases at J, with 14 bases between the two ends. Looked up from germline, CDR1 is MNHEY and CDR2 is SMNVEV (reference sequence). CDR3 nucleotides: TGTGCCAGCAGTTTAGTGGGTCTCGCCTACTACGAGCAGTACTTC. Its translation is CASSLVGLAYYEQYF.

This clonotype turned up a few times. The rearrangement uses TRBV6-1 and TRBJ2-3; D tentatively reads TRBD1 or TRBD2 (5 bases each). Trimming shortened V by 0 bases and J by 4 bases, and 14 bases separated the two germline ends. The V gene's germline CDR1 is MNHNS and CDR2 SASEGT. The length of the CDR3 is 16 residues. DNA for the CDR3: TGTGCCAGCAGTGAAGCGGGGCGGGCACACCCAGATACGCAGTATTTT. It translates to CASSEAGRAHPDTQYF.

A few counts support this clonotype. The chain recombines TRBV15 with TRBJ2-2; D possibly corresponds to TRBD1 (6 bases). The CDR3 length is 16 residues. Trimming removed 3 bases from V and 4 bases from J, with 15 bases in between. The germline V gene encodes CDR1 LNHNV and CDR2 YYDKDF (reference sequence). The CDR3 bases are TGTGCCACCAGCAGTCCGCAGGACAGAATCACCGGGGAGCTGTTTTTT. Its protein is CATSSPQDRITGELFF.

This chain links TRBV5-6 with TRBJ1-4; no definite D call. The CDR3 loop spans 14 amino acids. Germline V gene data show CDR1 as SGHDT and CDR2 as YYEEEE. V gave up 2 bases and J gave up 7 bases, with 12 bases separating them. The CDR3 reads CASSLVGEGEKLFF. CDR3 DNA: TGTGCCAGCAGCTTAGTCGGAGAAGGTGAAAAACTGTTTTTT.

This clonotype was picked up a small number of times. J is TRBJ2-5 and V is TRBV29-1; possible D gene TRBD2, 6 bases. The CDR3 runs to 12 residues. The V and J ends lost 7 bases and 4 bases respectively, with 13 bases between them. The V gene's germline CDR1 is SQVTM and CDR2 ANQGSEA. The CDR3 sequence: CSARPEGETQYF. CDR3 nucleotide sequence: TGCAGCGCACGACCGGAGGGAGAGACCCAGTACTTC.

This chain uses TRBV20-1 with TRBJ2-4; 9 bases line up with TRBD2. The CDR3 covers 17 residues. CDR1 and CDR2 (germline): DFQATT, SNEGSKA (reference sequence). The junction had 15 bases not matched to a gene; V was cut back by 0 bases and J by 9 bases. The CDR3 DNA sequence: TGCAGTGCTAGAGAAGTAGCGGGAGAACTCTTGGCCGTCATTCAGTACTTC. Amino acid sequence: CSAREVAGELLAVIQYF.